The 3 T cell receptor beta chains in this list originate from one sample, sequenced in a study of chemoradiotherapy in HPV16-positive cancers. The assay was immunoSEQ multiplex PCR, and TCRdb's table has in-frame clones only and misses some. The top ten hold around 4.5% of the sample, which has about 14,000 clones, around nine tenths seen once. The sample in question was tumor tissue, obtained from a patient who underwent chemoradiotherapy. These receptors were obtained from a human donor with HPV-associated anogenital cancer.

The CDR3 loop is CASSATDRVYGYTF. CDR3 coding DNA: TGTGCCAGCAGCGCAACGGACAGGGTCTATGGCTACACCTTC. The chain couples TRBV9 to TRBJ1-2; 8 positions agree with TRBD1. Germline CDR1 reads SGDLS; CDR2 reads YYNGEE. V was clipped by 3 bases and J by 4 bases; unmatched bases: 5. The CDR3 is made up of 14 amino acids.

The chain joins TRBV2 to TRBJ1-6; D not certain. This CDR3 region has 16 residues. Trimming cost V 1 base and J 9 bases, with 16 bases left between them. Germline assignment: CDR1 SNHLY and CDR2 FYNNEI. The CDR3 reads CASSEGGGPWGSPLHF. The CDR3 DNA reads TGTGCCAGCAGTGAAGGGGGAGGGCCGTGGGGTTCACCCCTCCACTTT.

The count of this clone is one. The V gene is TRBV7-3, the J gene TRBJ2-3; TRBD1 or TRBD2 may be the D gene (6 bases each). CDR3 size: 15 residues. The germline V gene has CDR1 SGHTA and CDR2 FQGTGA. Trimming removed 4 bases from V and 5 bases from J, with 16 bases in between. CDR3 residues: CASSSGGGKGDTQYF. CDR3 coding DNA: TGTGCCAGCAGCTCCGGGGGCGGGAAGGGAGATACGCAGTATTTT.